This T cell receptor (beta chain) was identified during a study of regulatory T cells in long-lasting Graves disease. The overall study: Persistent Graves' disease denoted over 5 years of antithyroid drugs plus positive TSH receptor antibodies.

This clonotype was picked up a small number of times. Its antigen is currently unknown. General study results and limits: TRBV28, TRBJ1-2 and TRBJ2-5 were favored in persistent disease.

Time point denoted: persistent/refractory GD, antithyroid drugs over 5 years with positive TRAb. PBMC RNA was the source of the TCR library. Approximately 9-milliliter peripheral blood samples went into EDTA tubes. Relying on iRepertoire HTBI primers and Arm-PCR of CDR3 regions, the team built TCR beta libraries. TCRdb used MiXCR to reprocess the multiplex PCR reads, holding one entry per CDR3 protein. The sample yields 300,000 to 350,000 distinct CDR3 sequences, around a fifth seen once. The CDR3 totals 15 residues. V gave up 6 bases and J gave up 8 bases, with 19 bases separating them. Looked up from germline, CDR1 is LGHNA and CDR2 is YNFKEQ.

Specimen: peripheral blood mononuclear cells (PBMCs), collected when the disease was refractory, from a patient treated with antithyroid drugs. The TCR comes from a female donor with Graves disease. The chain is built from TRBV4-2 and TRBJ1-4; D call uncertain. The CDR3 reads CASRTGPPAREKLFF. The CDR3 DNA is TGTGCCAGCAGGACCGGGCCTCCAGCTCGAGAAAAACTGTTTTTT.